Below, 10 T cell receptor beta chains from the same sample are listed, as sequenced in a study of identical twins. TCRdb processed the 5' RACE reads anew with MiXCR; each CDR3 protein has one entry. Of around 160,000 distinct CDR3 sequences detected, around 3.6% appear once; the ten largest clones hold about 7.8%. The sequencing sample was made of memory T cells sorted from blood. These receptors all come from a man younger than 30 in good health.

This clonotype has a count of ten or more. CDR3 nucleotide sequence: TGCGCCAGCAGCTTAGGGGAGGGCAATCAGCCCCAGCATTTT. Residues: CASSLGEGNQPQHF. This sequence joins TRBV5-1 and TRBJ1-5; TRBD1 might be the D (5 bases). This CDR3 has 14 residues. CDR1 SGHRS and CDR2 YFSETQ come from the germline V gene. Trimming left V 2 bases short and J 2 bases short, with 8 bases between. The full variable domain, rest sourced from reference TRBV5-1 and TRBJ1-5, is KAGVTQTPRYLIKTRGQQVTLSCSPISGHRSVSWYQQTPGQGLQFLFEYFSETQRNKGNFPGRFSGRQFSNSRSEMNVSTLELGDSALYLCASSLGEGNQPQHFGDGTRLSIL.

This clonotype was seen many times. V usage is TRBV29-1 and J usage is TRBJ2-1, with D possibly being TRBD2 (6 bases). V lost 0 bases to trimming and J lost 5 bases, with 8 bases between them. Germline V gene lookup returns CDR1 SQVTM and CDR2 ANQGSEA. The CDR3 consists of 13 residues. This CDR3 reads CSVEDAGNNEQFF. CDR3 bases: TGCAGCGTTGAAGATGCGGGGAACAATGAGCAGTTCTTC.

This clonotype was seen many times. The V call is TRBV3-1, the J call TRBJ2-7, with TRBD1 matching over 10 bases. The CDR3 spans 18 residues. The V gene's germline CDR1 is LGHDT and CDR2 YNNKEL (reference sequence). With V trimmed by 4 bases and J by 1 base, 13 bases remained unmatched. In DNA form, the CDR3 reads TGTGCCAGCAGCCCCCGGGACAGGGGTCGGGGATCTTCCTACGAGCAGTACTTC. The encoded protein is CASSPRDRGRGSSYEQYF.

CDR3 bases: TGTGCCAGCTCACCTAGGACGGAGGAGGCAGCTTTCTTT. Its protein product is CASSPRTEEAAFF. The chain has TRBV18 and TRBJ1-1; D uncertain. Germline V gives CDR1 KGHSH, CDR2 LQKENI. V was shortened by 3 bases and J by 10 bases, with 15 bases between the two germline ends. The CDR3 is 13 amino acids.

This clonotype has ten or more counts. The J gene is TRBJ2-2, the V gene TRBV29-1; no definite D call. The CDR3 covers 14 residues. V lost 5 bases and J 9 bases, leaving 19 bases between the germline ends. CDR1 SQVTM and CDR2 ANQGSEA come from the germline V gene. Here the CDR3 reads CSVPSRDKSRELFF. CDR3 nucleotides: TGCAGCGTTCCCTCCCGAGACAAGAGTAGGGAGCTGTTTTTT.

This clonotype was seen many times. The V call is TRBV20-1, the J call TRBJ2-7; a weak D match, TRBD2 (7 bases). Trimming removed 5 bases at V and 6 bases at J, with 14 bases between. The CDR3 is made up of 12 amino acids. Germline values: CDR1 DFQATT, CDR2 SNEGSKA (reference sequence). CDR3 coding DNA: TGCAGTGCTCGGGCGGGGGCATTCGAGCAGTACTTC. This sequence encodes CSARAGAFEQYF.

This clonotype was seen at least ten times. The chain carries TRBV10-3 and TRBJ1-5, with D possibly being TRBD1 (5 bases). CDR3 size: 13 residues. Trimming stripped 6 bases from V and 5 bases from J, with 11 bases between. Germline CDR1 reads ENHRY; CDR2 reads SYGVKD. The CDR3 DNA sequence: TGTGCCATCAGCGTTGGGGCGGATCAGCCCCAGCATTTT. Translating gives CAISVGADQPQHF.

This clonotype came up many times. V is TRBV4-3 and J is TRBJ2-7; 7 positions agree with TRBD2. Germline V CDR1 and CDR2: LGHNA, YSLEER. The trim removed 0 bases at V and 3 bases at J, leaving 8 bases unmatched. The CDR3 extends over 16 amino acids. CDR3 nucleotides: TGCGCCAGCAGCCAAGAGCGGGGGTCTGGGATCTACGAGCAGTACTTC. It is translated as CASSQERGSGIYEQYF.

This clonotype was seen many times. CDR3 residues: CASFNGVAGSYNEQFF. The CDR3 region has the DNA TGCGCCAGCTTCAACGGAGTAGCGGGAAGCTACAATGAGCAGTTCTTC. The genes are TRBV5-1 and TRBJ2-1, with 8 bases that match TRBD2. This CDR3 region has 16 residues. Looked up from germline, CDR1 is SGHRS and CDR2 is YFSETQ. V trimming: 7 bases; J trimming: 3 bases; junction bases outside the gene matches: 12.

Many counts were recorded for this clonotype. V is TRBV9 and J is TRBJ2-2; D remains ambiguous. This CDR3 has 12 residues. Trimming shortened V by 3 bases and J by 7 bases, and 7 bases separated the two germline ends. The germline CDR1 and CDR2 sequences are SGDLS and YYNGEE. CDR3 sequence reads: CASSARVGELFF. In nucleotides, the CDR3 is TGTGCCAGCAGCGCCCGCGTCGGGGAGCTGTTTTTT.